The subject of this entry is one T cell receptor beta chain. The ends were cut back, 6 bases at V and 7 bases at J, with 18 bases in the middle. CDR3 size: 14 residues. CDR1 is LGHDT and CDR2 is YNNKEL in the germline V gene (reference sequence). The record originates from a study of blood T cell repertoires in COVID-19. Clones were read by immunoSEQ multiplex PCR, and TCRdb kept only the in-frame ones, dropping some. The data contain approximately 200,000 clones, 70% to 85% of them singletons. This receptor was taken from a woman aged 80 or older with COVID-19, enrolled during active disease. The V gene is TRBV3-1 (or the pseudogene TRBV3-2), the J gene TRBJ1-1, with a weak D call TRBD1 (5 bases). Source material: peripheral blood. The chain's CDR3 is CASSRTLGGGEAFF. CDR3 DNA: TGTGCCAGCAGTCGGACGCTCGGCGGGGGTGAAGCTTTCTTT.